Following are 18 T cell receptor beta chains from one sample sequenced in a study of T cell changes during pregnancy in multiple sclerosis (dated by TCRdb to the late 2010s). Library preparation was by the immunoSEQ multiplex PCR assay. TCRdb re-hosts the immuneACCESS table, in-frame sequences only. Its copies lack some clones; in the studies checked, an unresolved V gene accounts for under half of them, and the cause for the rest is not known. For this sample there are more than 70,000 clones; under 95% appear just once. The ten largest clonotypes hold 0.9% to 0.95% of the sample. The specimen was peripheral blood, collected before pregnancy. The origin of the receptors is a female donor with multiple sclerosis, enrolled in a pregnancy study.

The chain employs TRBV5-8 and TRBJ1-2; D is unresolved. This CDR3 has 12 residues. With 4 bases removed from V and 5 bases from J, the gap between germline ends came to 9 bases. CDR1 is SGHTS and CDR2 is YDEGEE in the germline V gene. CDR3 residues: CASSPRAYGYTF. The CDR3 region has the DNA TGTGCCAGCAGCCCGCGGGCGTATGGCTACACCTTC.

The chain joins TRBV5-4 to TRBJ1-2; 8 positions match TRBD1. CDR1 is SGHNT and CDR2 is YYREEE in the germline V gene (reference sequence). CDR3 length: 15 amino acids. The V segment lost 2 bases and the J segment 4 bases; nucleotides outside the gene matches: 7. This chain's CDR3 is CASSFDGTGFYGYTF. The CDR3 coding sequence is TGTGCCAGCAGCTTCGACGGGACAGGCTTCTATGGCTACACCTTC.

This clone was seen many times. The rearrangement links TRBV6-5 to TRBJ1-2; 7 bases are shared with TRBD1. J gave up 8 bases and V 2 bases, and 11 bases lay outside the gene matches. Germline lookup yields CDR1 MNHEY and CDR2 SVGAGI. The CDR3 has 15 residues. The DNA for the CDR3 is TGTGCCAGCAGTTACCAACCGACAGGGATGCACGGCTACACCTTC. Translation: CASSYQPTGMHGYTF.

CDR3 residues: CAISEMGQGFTGELFF. CDR3 coding DNA: TGTGCCATCAGTGAGATGGGACAGGGGTTTACCGGGGAGCTGTTTTTT. The V call is TRBV10-3, the J call TRBJ2-2; 10 nucleotides match TRBD1. Germline assignment: CDR1 ENHRY and CDR2 SYGVKD. The CDR3 consists of 16 residues. The V gene end was trimmed by 2 bases and the J gene end by 5 bases; junction bases not matched to a gene: 5.

The V and J genes are TRBV5-1 and TRBJ2-7; 9 bases match TRBD1. The germline CDR1 and CDR2 sequences are SGHRS and YFSETQ. This CDR3 has 17 amino acids. After removal of 4 bases from V and 1 base from J, the junction contained 12 bases not matched to a gene. CDR3 sequence reads: CASSPGTGHSLSYEQYF. DNA of the CDR3: TGCGCCAGCAGCCCCGGGACAGGGCACTCCCTGTCCTACGAGCAGTACTTC.

This clone appeared once. The V and J genes are TRBV5-4 and TRBJ2-2, with TRBD2 matching over 11 bases. The germline gives CDR1 SGHNT, CDR2 YYREEE (reference sequence). After removal of 2 bases from V and 5 bases from J, the junction contained 5 bases not matched to a gene. The CDR3 runs 16 residues. The CDR3 DNA sequence: TGTGCCAGCAGCTTCGACCTAGCGGGAGGAACCGGGGAGCTGTTTTTT. It codes for CASSFDLAGGTGELFF.

The J gene is TRBJ2-7, the V gene TRBV5-1; maybe TRBD2 (5 bases). V lost 5 bases and J 2 bases, leaving 11 bases between the germline ends. Germline V gene lookup returns CDR1 SGHRS and CDR2 YFSETQ. The CDR3 consists of 13 residues. CDR3 sequence (DNA): TGCGCCAGCAGGGCGGGCCTAACCTACGAGCAGTACTTC. Translation gives CASRAGLTYEQYF. The full variable domain, its missing parts supplied by reference TRBV5-1 and TRBJ2-7, is KAGVTQTPRYLIKTRGQQVTLSCSPISGHRSVSWYQQTPGQGLQFLFEYFSETQRNKGNFPGRFSGRQFSNSRSEMNVSTLELGDSALYLCASRAGLTYEQYFGPGTRLTVT.

This chain links TRBV5-1 with TRBJ1-1; D unresolved. V lost 5 bases, J lost 3 bases, and 8 bases lay in between. This CDR3 region has 12 residues. From germline, CDR1 is SGHRS and CDR2 YFSETQ. The CDR3, as DNA: TGCGCCAGCAGACAGACCGACACTGAAGCTTTCTTT. It codes for CASRQTDTEAFF.

This clone was seen a single time. The chain employs TRBV7-7 and TRBJ2-5, with 11 bases matching TRBD1. The length of the CDR3 is 18 residues. Germline V gene data show CDR1 as SSHAT and CDR2 as FNYEAQ (reference sequence). The V gene end was trimmed by 2 bases and the J gene end by 4 bases; junction bases not matched to a gene: 12. The DNA for the CDR3 is TGTGCCAGCAGCTTACAGTTTAGGACAGGGGGCGTAGGAGAGACCCAGTACTTC. Translation gives CASSLQFRTGGVGETQYF.

This clone was detected once. This chain uses TRBV30 with TRBJ1-5, with TRBD1 matching over 8 bases. Germline CDR1 reads GTSNPN; CDR2 reads SVGIG (reference sequence). V was clipped by 2 bases and J by 5 bases; unmatched bases: 8. CDR3 length: 15 residues. In DNA, the CDR3 is TGTGCCTGGAGTCGACCGGACAGGGAATATCAGCCCCAGCATTTT. As protein: CAWSRPDREYQPQHF.

This chain joins TRBV11-2 and TRBJ2-7; 7 nucleotides agree with TRBD1. Germline CDR1 reads SGHAT; CDR2 reads FQNNGV. Trimming at V came to 4 bases and at J to 6 bases, leaving 6 bases not matched to a gene. CDR3 length equals 13 residues. In DNA form, the CDR3 reads TGTGCCAGCAGCTCCCCGGGACAGCGCGAGCAGTACTTC. The encoded protein is CASSSPGQREQYF.

The chain links TRBV29-1 to TRBJ2-7; 11 bases are shared with TRBD2. The V and J ends lost 7 bases and 5 bases, in that order; junction bases with no gene match: 7. The germline CDR1 and CDR2 sequences are SQVTM and ANQGSEA. The CDR3 has 13 residues. This CDR3 reads CSATSGSFHEQYF. As DNA, the CDR3 is TGCAGCGCAACTAGCGGGAGCTTCCACGAGCAGTACTTC.

The chain combines TRBV5-4 with TRBJ1-1; perhaps TRBD1 as D (6 bases). V gave up 3 bases and J gave up 1 base, with 10 bases separating them. The CDR3 spans 14 residues. Germline V CDR1 and CDR2: SGHNT, YYREEE (reference sequence). The CDR3 DNA reads TGTGCCAGCAGCTGGGAGGGGGAGAACACTGAAGCTTTCTTT. Encoded protein: CASSWEGENTEAFF. Filled out from reference TRBV5-4 and TRBJ1-1, the complete variable domain reads ETGVTQSPTHLIKTRGQQVTLRCSSQSGHNTVSWYQQALGQGPQFIFQYYREEENGRGNFPPRFSGLQFPNYSSELNVNALELDDSALYLCASSWEGENTEAFFGQGTRLTVV.

J is TRBJ2-5 and V is TRBV19; 12 bases are shared with TRBD1. Looked up from germline, CDR1 is LNHDA and CDR2 is SQIVND (reference sequence). The V segment lost 3 bases and the J segment 5 bases; nucleotides outside the gene matches: 1. The CDR3 extends over 14 amino acids. CDR3 residues: CASSMGQGAETQYF. For the CDR3, the DNA is TGTGCCAGTAGTATGGGACAGGGGGCGGAGACCCAGTACTTC.

The V and J genes are TRBV4-2 and TRBJ1-3, with a possible D match to TRBD1 (6 bases). The germline V gene encodes CDR1 LGHNA and CDR2 YNFKEQ. With 0 bases removed from V and 0 bases from J, the gap between germline ends came to 9 bases. This CDR3 is 16 amino acids long. CDR3 bases: TGTGCCAGCAGCCAAGAGGTACAGGGCTCTGGAAACACCATATATTTT. Encoded protein: CASSQEVQGSGNTIYF.

The gene calls are TRBV6-1 and TRBJ1-1; D is perhaps TRBD1 (6 bases). Germline CDR1 MNHNS, CDR2 SASEGT. V dropped 11 bases and J dropped 4 bases, with 17 bases sitting between them. The CDR3 extends over 13 amino acids. Here the CDR3 DNA reads TGTGCCTGCGGGGGGGCATGGGGCACTGAAGCTTTCTTT. Translated: CACGGAWGTEAFF.

J is TRBJ1-2 and V is TRBV5-1; 8 bases line up with TRBD1. V shed 7 bases and J 7 bases; nucleotides not matched to a gene: 12. Germline values: CDR1 SGHRS, CDR2 YFSETQ. The CDR3 spans 14 residues. The CDR3 coding sequence is TGCGCCAGCCGAGGGTCCTCAGGGGGCAGTGGCTACACCTTC. Translated: CASRGSSGGSGYTF.

The sample holds one count of this clone. The gene calls are TRBV5-1 and TRBJ2-1, with 9 bases fitting TRBD2. The CDR3 loop spans 14 amino acids. Germline CDR1 and CDR2: SGHRS and YFSETQ. V dropped 4 bases and J dropped 4; count of bases not matched to a gene: 3. In DNA, the CDR3 is TGCGCCAGCAGCAAGGCGGGAGGGTACAATGAGCAGTTCTTC. Amino acid sequence: CASSKAGGYNEQFF.